The 3 T cell receptor beta chains below come from one sample, sequenced in a study of blood T cell repertoires in COVID-19. This table comes from immunoSEQ multiplex PCR, and its TCRdb copy is limited to in-frame clones, with some not included. The data contain just under 300,000 clones, around nine tenths of them seen just once; the ten biggest clones take up about 1.2%. The specimen sequenced was peripheral blood. Receptor source: a man aged 65-85 years with acute or convalescent COVID-19.

V is TRBV18 and J is TRBJ2-5; a weak D match, TRBD1 (6 bases). Germline V gene data show CDR1 as KGHSH and CDR2 as LQKENI. V lost 3 bases to trimming and J lost 4 bases, with 18 bases between them. This CDR3 region has 16 residues. The CDR3, as DNA: TGTGCCAGCTCACCCAACAGGGCTTCAGCGGCAGAGACCCAGTACTTC. Its translation is CASSPNRASAAETQYF. Filled out from reference TRBV18 and TRBJ2-5, the complete variable domain reads NAGVMQNPRHLVRRRGQEARLRCSPMKGHSHVYWYRQLPEEGLKFMVYLQKENIIDESGMPKERFSAEFPKEGPSILRIQQVVRGDSAAYFCASSPNRASAAETQYFGPGTRLLVL.

The genes are TRBV5-4 and TRBJ2-1, with 9 bases lining up with TRBD2. From germline, CDR1 is SGHNT and CDR2 YYREEE (reference sequence). The CDR3 has 17 residues. The V segment lost 4 bases and the J segment 7 bases; nucleotides outside the gene matches: 15. The CDR3 is CASSLLIQTSGANEQFF. The CDR3 DNA reads as TGTGCCAGCAGCCTTTTAATCCAGACTAGCGGAGCTAATGAGCAGTTCTTC.

The rearrangement joins TRBV28 to TRBJ1-5; no firm D call. V was trimmed by 9 bases and J by 0 bases, leaving 15 bases between them. Per the germline V gene, CDR1 is MDHEN and CDR2 is SYDVKM. The CDR3 sequence is 15 residues long. CDR3 in DNA: TGTGCCAGTTTTTCCGCGGGGAATAGCAATCAGCCCCAGCATTTT. Protein sequence: CASFSAGNSNQPQHF.